These 24 T cell receptor beta chains were sequenced from one sample in a study of blood T cell repertoires in COVID-19 (TCRdb year 2020). The library was generated by the immunoSEQ multiplex PCR assay. The clones in this table, taken by TCRdb from immuneACCESS, are in-frame only. Not every clone is retained; where verified, under half of the shortfall comes from an unresolved V gene, and the cause of the rest is unknown. Across this sample there are 210,000 or so clones, with 70% to 90% seen only once. Over 9.5% of the sample comes from the top ten. The sample comprised peripheral blood. These receptors were taken from a woman under 30 who had recovered from COVID-19.

The rearrangement links TRBV7-2 to TRBJ2-7; D is unclear. CDR3 size: 13 residues. Trimming removed 0 bases at V and 6 bases at J, with 9 bases between. Germline V gives CDR1 SGHTA, CDR2 FQGNSA. In DNA form, the CDR3 reads TGTGCCAGCAGCTTAGCCGCTGGGCGCGAGCAGTACTTC. Residues: CASSLAAGREQYF.

This chain uses TRBV14 with TRBJ2-7; no definite D call. CDR1 is SGHDN, CDR2 FVKESK, per germline. The CDR3 totals 11 residues. Trimming shortened V by 4 bases and J by 3 bases, and 4 bases separated the two germline ends. The CDR3 protein is CASSPFYEQYF. The CDR3 coding sequence is TGTGCCAGCAGCCCCTTCTACGAGCAGTACTTC.

The gene calls are TRBV27 and TRBJ1-5, with D possibly TRBD1 on 5 matching bases. Trimming pared 8 bases from V and 2 bases from J, leaving 13 bases between. Germline-derived CDR1 and CDR2 are MNHEY and SMNVEV (reference sequence). This CDR3 has 14 residues. CDR3 DNA: TGTGCCAGCCGGGGGGGAGGTGGCAATCAGCCCCAGCATTTT. Amino acid sequence: CASRGGGGNQPQHF.

This clone occurred a few times. The chain couples TRBV6-2 or TRBV6-3 to TRBJ1-5, with TRBD1 as a possible D gene (5 bases). Between the trimmed V and J ends, which lost 2 bases and 3 bases, there was a span of 11 bases. The CDR3 is 15 residues long. CDR1 MNHEY and CDR2 SVGEGT come from the germline V gene. This CDR3 reads CASSYPGGTNQPQHF. CDR3 nucleotide sequence: TGTGCCAGCAGTTACCCGGGGGGAACCAATCAGCCCCAGCATTTT.

This CDR3 reads CASSIRQGMTEAFF. The CDR3 DNA reads as TGTGCCAGTAGTATAAGACAGGGAATGACTGAAGCTTTCTTT. This chain uses TRBV19 with TRBJ1-1, with 7 nucleotides matching TRBD1. The CDR3 runs to 14 residues. In germline, CDR1 is LNHDA, CDR2 SQIVND (reference sequence). Losses at the gene ends were 2 bases for V and 5 bases for J; bases not matched to a gene: 5.

This clone appeared once. The genes are TRBV19 and TRBJ1-1, with a tentative D call TRBD1 (5 bases). The germline gives CDR1 LNHDA, CDR2 SQIVND (reference sequence). Trimming removed 8 bases from V and 5 bases from J, with 24 bases in between. This CDR3 has 16 residues. The CDR3 DNA is TGTGCCAGTGCCCTCCCCGGGGAGGGGTTGGAAACTGAAGCTTTCTTT. This codes for CASALPGEGLETEAFF.

The V and J genes are TRBV18 and TRBJ2-5; D uncertain. This CDR3 contains 12 residues. CDR1 is KGHSH and CDR2 is LQKENI in the germline V gene. V dropped 5 bases and J dropped 5 bases, with 9 bases sitting between them. The CDR3: CASSLTRETQYF. CDR3 bases: TGTGCCAGCTCATTAACCAGGGAGACCCAGTACTTC.

The chain joins TRBV3-1 (or the pseudogene TRBV3-2) to TRBJ2-5; possibly TRBD1 for D (5 bases). Germline V gene sequence: CDR1 LGHDT, CDR2 YNNKEL (reference sequence). This CDR3 is 15 amino acids long. The ends were cut back, 0 bases at V and 2 bases at J, with 10 bases in the middle. CDR3 nucleotide sequence: TGTGCCAGCAGCCAAGATCCAGGGCGACAAGAGACCCAGTACTTC. The encoded protein is CASSQDPGRQETQYF.

The chain uses TRBV9 and TRBJ1-2; TRBD1 matches at 8 bases. The CDR3 length is 13 residues. CDR1 SGDLS and CDR2 YYNGEE come from the germline V gene. V trimming: 3 bases; J trimming: 5 bases; junction bases outside the gene matches: 3. The CDR3 bases are TGTGCCAGCAGCGGGACAGGGCGGTATGGCTACACCTTC. The encoded protein is CASSGTGRYGYTF.

This chain connects TRBV27 to TRBJ2-1; 9 bases agree with TRBD2. The CDR3 runs 12 residues. CDR1 is MNHEY and CDR2 is SMNVEV in the germline V gene (reference sequence). V lost 11 bases and J lost 8; bases outside the gene matches: 7. CDR3 region: CAVLSGSYEQFF. In DNA, the CDR3 is TGTGCCGTTCTTAGCGGGAGCTATGAGCAGTTCTTC.

The genes are TRBV7-9 and TRBJ2-2; 13 bases line up with TRBD2. V lost 5 bases, J lost 7 bases, and 7 bases stayed unmatched. The CDR3 is 16 amino acids. Germline assignment: CDR1 SEHNR and CDR2 FQNEAQ (reference sequence). In nucleotides, the CDR3 is TGTGCCAGCAGCCCTACTAGCGGGAGGGCCGGCGGGGAGCTGTTTTTT. Translating gives CASSPTSGRAGGELFF.

The rearrangement joins TRBV6-5 to TRBJ1-1; D is unclear. The germline V gene encodes CDR1 MNHEY and CDR2 SVGAGI. Between the trimmed V and J ends, which lost 6 bases and 3 bases, there was a span of 11 bases. The CDR3 length is 13 residues. CDR3 region: CASRQNTYTEAFF. CDR3 DNA: TGTGCCAGCAGACAGAACACCTACACTGAAGCTTTCTTT.

This clone has a single count. This sequence joins TRBV7-2 and TRBJ1-1; D unresolved. CDR3 length: 14 amino acids. The ends were cut back, 0 bases at V and 5 bases at J, with 10 bases in the middle. Germline V gives CDR1 SGHTA, CDR2 FQGNSA. CDR3 in DNA: TGTGCCAGCAGCTTAGCGGTCCCGGTGACTGAAGCTTTCTTT. Its translation: CASSLAVPVTEAFF. The variable domain in full, with the rest retrieved from reference TRBV7-2 and TRBJ1-1, is GAGVSQSPSNKVTEKGKDVELRCDPISGHTALYWYRQSLGQGLEFLIYFQGNSAPDKSGLPSDRFSAERTGGSVSTLTIQRTQQEDSAVYLCASSLAVPVTEAFFGQGTRLTVV.

This clone was observed a single time. This chain uses TRBV5-6 with TRBJ2-3; the match to TRBD2 covers 8 bases. Trimming took 4 bases from V and 3 from J; bases not matched to a gene: 10. The CDR3 consists of 16 residues. Germline CDR1 is SGHDT and CDR2 is YYEEEE. In DNA form, the CDR3 reads TGTGCCAGCAGCCAGACGGGGGGGACGATTACAGATACGCAGTATTTT. Its translation is CASSQTGGTITDTQYF.

This chain uses TRBV7-6 with TRBJ2-1; TRBD1 aligns across 8 bases. The V and J ends lost 9 bases and 3 bases, in that order; junction bases with no gene match: 4. There are 13 residues in the CDR3. Germline values: CDR1 SGHVS, CDR2 FNYEAQ. Written as DNA, the CDR3 is TGTGCCAGTGGACAGGGCGACTACAATGAGCAGTTCTTC. Translating gives CASGQGDYNEQFF.

The chain has TRBV19 and TRBJ1-2; the D gene is possibly TRBD1 (6 bases). Trimming shortened V by 7 bases and J by 4 bases, and 13 bases separated the two germline ends. Germline V gives CDR1 LNHDA, CDR2 SQIVND (reference sequence). The CDR3 totals 13 residues. The CDR3 sequence: CASIGGPTYGYTF. The DNA of the CDR3 is TGTGCCAGTATCGGGGGGCCGACCTATGGCTACACCTTC.

Worth noting for this clone: The same CDR3 arises from other DNA sequences in this sample as well. The V call is TRBV6-5, the J call TRBJ1-5, with 7 bases aligning to TRBD1. This CDR3 comprises 15 residues. Germline CDR1 reads MNHEY; CDR2 reads SVGAGI. The V segment lost 6 bases and the J segment 0 bases; nucleotides outside the gene matches: 5. CDR3 amino acids: CASSSTGYSNQPQHF. The CDR3 nucleotides read TGTGCCAGCAGCTCGACAGGGTATAGCAATCAGCCCCAGCATTTT.

The CDR3 DNA sequence: TGTGCCAGCAGCTTAGCGTTCTCTGGCAGTTCAGACTATGGCTACACCTTC. Amino acids: CASSLAFSGSSDYGYTF. The chain carries TRBV7-6 and TRBJ1-2; D not resolved. Looked up from germline, CDR1 is SGHVS and CDR2 is FNYEAQ. The CDR3 is made up of 17 amino acids. The V end was cut by 0 bases, the J end by 3 bases, with 17 bases between.

This chain connects TRBV7-9 to TRBJ2-2, with 9 bases that match TRBD2. Germline V CDR1 and CDR2: SEHNR, FQNEAQ (reference sequence). This CDR3 contains 16 residues. The junction had 11 bases not matched to a gene; V was cut back by 5 bases and J by 7 bases. This CDR3 reads CASSVFAGGTSGELFF. The CDR3 coding sequence is TGTGCCAGCAGCGTCTTTGCGGGAGGGACAAGCGGGGAGCTGTTTTTT. Combining the CDR3 with reference TRBV7-9 and TRBJ2-2 gives the whole variable domain DTGVSQNPRHKITKRGQNVTFRCDPISEHNRLYWYRQTLGQGPEFLTYFQNEAQLEKSRLLSDRFSAERPKGSFSTLEIQRTEQGDSAMYLCASSVFAGGTSGELFFGEGSRLTVL.

This clone was recorded once. This chain joins TRBV2 and TRBJ2-3; no definite D call. CDR1 and CDR2 (germline): SNHLY, FYNNEI. V lost 0 bases, J lost 5 bases, and 3 bases lay in between. The CDR3 spans 12 residues. The CDR3 bases are TGTGCCAGCAGTGAAGCGCGAGATACGCAGTATTTT. Protein sequence: CASSEARDTQYF.

The chain uses TRBV4-1 and TRBJ2-2; TRBD2 matches at 9 bases. There are 17 residues in the CDR3. In germline, CDR1 is MGHRA, CDR2 YSYEKL. Trimming took 0 bases from V and 1 from J; bases not matched to a gene: 3. The CDR3: CASSQERLAENTGELFF. CDR3 DNA sequence: TGCGCCAGCAGCCAAGAAAGACTAGCGGAGAACACCGGGGAGCTGTTTTTT.

This clone was observed many times. This chain uses TRBV10-1 with TRBJ2-2; 10 bases agree with TRBD2. CDR1 is WNHNN and CDR2 is SYGVQD in the germline V gene (reference sequence). The CDR3 covers 16 residues. The V gene end was trimmed by 6 bases and the J gene end by 0 bases; junction bases not matched to a gene: 4. The CDR3 region has the DNA TGCGCCAGCAGCCCACTAGCGGGGTCGAACACCGGGGAGCTGTTTTTT. It is translated as CASSPLAGSNTGELFF.

The gene calls are TRBV7-3 and TRBJ2-1; 10 nucleotides align to TRBD2. This CDR3 is 15 amino acids long. The junction had 5 bases not matched to a gene; V was cut back by 3 bases and J by 6 bases. Per germline, CDR1 SGHTA and CDR2 FQGTGA. The CDR3 is CASSFRTSGLNEQFF. DNA for the CDR3: TGTGCCAGCAGCTTTAGGACTAGCGGTCTCAATGAGCAGTTCTTC.

The CDR3 is CASSALAGGTDTQYF. The CDR3, as DNA: TGTGCCAGCAGTGCACTAGCGGGAGGCACAGATACGCAGTATTTT. The chain has TRBV6-4 and TRBJ2-3, with 11 bases aligning to TRBD2. V was clipped by 4 bases and J by 1 base; unmatched bases: 1. CDR3 length: 15 residues. The germline gives CDR1 MRHNA, CDR2 SNTAGT.